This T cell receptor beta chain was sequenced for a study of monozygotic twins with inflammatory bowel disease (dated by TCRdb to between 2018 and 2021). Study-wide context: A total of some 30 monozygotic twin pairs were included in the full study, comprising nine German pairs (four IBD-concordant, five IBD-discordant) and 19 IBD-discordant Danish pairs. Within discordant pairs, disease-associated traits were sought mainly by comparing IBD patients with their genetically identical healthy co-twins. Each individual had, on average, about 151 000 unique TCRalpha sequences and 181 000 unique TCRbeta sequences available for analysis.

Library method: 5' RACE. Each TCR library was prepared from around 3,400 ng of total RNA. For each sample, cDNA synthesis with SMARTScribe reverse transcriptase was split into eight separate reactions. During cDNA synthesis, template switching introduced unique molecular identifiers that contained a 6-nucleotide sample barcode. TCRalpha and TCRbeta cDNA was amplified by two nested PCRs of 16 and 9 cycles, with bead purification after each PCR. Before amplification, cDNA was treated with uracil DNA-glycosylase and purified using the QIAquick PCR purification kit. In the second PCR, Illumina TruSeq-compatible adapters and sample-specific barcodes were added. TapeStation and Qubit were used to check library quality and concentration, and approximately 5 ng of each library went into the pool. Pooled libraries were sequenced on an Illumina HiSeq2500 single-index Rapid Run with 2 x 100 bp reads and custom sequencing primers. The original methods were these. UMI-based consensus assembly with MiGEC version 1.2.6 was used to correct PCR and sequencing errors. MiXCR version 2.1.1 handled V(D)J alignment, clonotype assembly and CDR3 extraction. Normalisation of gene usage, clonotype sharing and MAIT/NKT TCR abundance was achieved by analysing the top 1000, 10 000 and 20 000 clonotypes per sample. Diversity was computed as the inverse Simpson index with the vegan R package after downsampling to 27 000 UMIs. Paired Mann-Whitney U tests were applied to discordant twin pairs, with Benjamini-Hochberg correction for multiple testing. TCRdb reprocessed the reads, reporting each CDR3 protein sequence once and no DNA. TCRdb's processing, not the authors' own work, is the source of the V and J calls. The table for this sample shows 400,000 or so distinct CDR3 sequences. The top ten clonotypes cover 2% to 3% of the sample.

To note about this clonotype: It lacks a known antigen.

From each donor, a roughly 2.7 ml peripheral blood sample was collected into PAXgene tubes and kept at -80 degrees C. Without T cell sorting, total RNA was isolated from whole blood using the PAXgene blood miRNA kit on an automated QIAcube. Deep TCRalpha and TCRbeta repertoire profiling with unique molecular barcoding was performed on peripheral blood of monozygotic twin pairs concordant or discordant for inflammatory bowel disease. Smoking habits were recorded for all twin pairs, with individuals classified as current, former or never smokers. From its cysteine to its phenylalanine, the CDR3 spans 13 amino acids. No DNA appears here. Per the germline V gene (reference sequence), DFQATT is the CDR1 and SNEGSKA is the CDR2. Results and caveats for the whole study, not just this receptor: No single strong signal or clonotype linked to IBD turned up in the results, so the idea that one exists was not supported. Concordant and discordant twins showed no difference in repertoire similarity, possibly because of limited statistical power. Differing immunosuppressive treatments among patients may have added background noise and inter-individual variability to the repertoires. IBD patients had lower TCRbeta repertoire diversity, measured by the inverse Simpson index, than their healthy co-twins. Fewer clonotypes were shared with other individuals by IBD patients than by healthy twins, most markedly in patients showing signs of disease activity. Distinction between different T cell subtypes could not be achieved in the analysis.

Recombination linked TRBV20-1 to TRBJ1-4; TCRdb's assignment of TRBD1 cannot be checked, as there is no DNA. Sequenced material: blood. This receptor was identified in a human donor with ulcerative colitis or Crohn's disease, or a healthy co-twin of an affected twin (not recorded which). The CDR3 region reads CSARITGGWELFF.